This T cell receptor (beta chain) was sequenced in a study of CD8+CD57+ T cells in acquired aplastic anemia. Genomic DNA acted as the template from which TCR beta VDJ combination and CDR3 sequence profiling were carried out. TCRdb reanalysed the reads using MiXCR and keeps one entry per CDR3 protein. The repertoire includes some 220,000 distinct CDR3 sequences, 34% of them detected once, and around 1.1% sits in the top ten. This clonotype was observed a handful of times. A much larger clone lies a single base off, so this may be a read error. The V and J ends lost 4 bases and 1 base respectively, with 8 bases between them. Per germline, CDR1 SGDLS and CDR2 YYNGEE. The length of the CDR3 is 13 residues.

The receptor's source is a human donor in good health, serving as a control. Sequenced sample: sorted CD4+, CD8+, or CD8+CD57+ T cells (not recorded which) from PBMCs. The rearrangement joins TRBV9 to TRBJ1-1; D unclear. CDR3 bases: TGTGCCAGCAGCCACTCGGCGAACACTGAAGCTTTCTTT. As protein: CASSHSANTEAFF.